These 28 T cell receptor beta chains were sequenced from one sample in a study of shared clonotypes between healthy human individuals. Here immunoSEQ multiplex PCR was the method, and the copy in TCRdb shows in-frame clones only, minus some. The sample has 740,000 or so clones, 73% seen once; the top ten hold around 2%. Material: memory CD4+ T cells sorted from blood. The subset is: CD45RA-negative fraction. The source is a woman in her 30s in good health.

V and J are TRBV27 and TRBJ1-2; TRBD1 aligns across 7 bases. Germline CDR1 reads MNHEY; CDR2 reads SMNVEV (reference sequence). The J segment lost 8 bases and the V segment lost 8 bases, leaving 5 bases of the junction unmatched. This CDR3 region has 11 residues. CDR3 in amino acids: CASGRDRGYTF. Here the CDR3 DNA reads TGTGCCAGCGGCCGGGACAGAGGCTACACCTTC.

The chain couples TRBV28 to TRBJ1-1, with D uncertain. This CDR3 has 14 amino acids. V was pared by 6 bases and J by 2 bases, with 13 bases between. CDR1 is MDHEN, CDR2 SYDVKM, per germline. CDR3 protein: CASSVYSLNTEAFF. DNA of the CDR3: TGTGCCAGCAGCGTGTACAGTCTCAACACTGAAGCTTTCTTT.

This clone is a singleton in its sample. The chain links TRBV5-1 to TRBJ2-7; TRBD1 matches 8 bases. This CDR3 is built from 15 residues. Per germline, CDR1 SGHRS and CDR2 YFSETQ. J gave up 4 bases and V 5 bases, and 11 bases lay outside the gene matches. In DNA, the CDR3 is TGCGCCAGCAGGGCAGGGACAGGTGGAAGGTACGAGCAGTACTTC. The encoded protein is CASRAGTGGRYEQYF.

This clone was counted once. This chain uses TRBV5-4 with TRBJ2-1, with 8 bases identical to TRBD1. V lost 4 bases and J lost 6; bases outside the gene matches: 12. Looked up from germline, CDR1 is SGHNT and CDR2 is YYREEE (reference sequence). This CDR3 contains 16 residues. The CDR3 DNA sequence: TGTGCCAGCAGCCAAATGATGACAGGGGCCAGCAATGAGCAGTTCTTC. Translation gives CASSQMMTGASNEQFF.

This clone appeared a single time. The rearrangement uses TRBV10-3 and TRBJ2-2; 9 bases align to TRBD2. Germline V gene sequence: CDR1 ENHRY, CDR2 SYGVKD. This CDR3 is built from 18 residues. Trimming at V came to 0 bases and at J to 5 bases, leaving 10 bases not matched to a gene. In DNA, the CDR3 is TGTGCCATCAGTGAGTCCGGTGCTAGCGGGGTAGGAACCGGGGAGCTGTTTTTT. Protein: CAISESGASGVGTGELFF.

The chain uses TRBV11-3 and TRBJ1-1; 7 bases map to TRBD1. The germline V gene has CDR1 SGHNT and CDR2 YENEEA. With V trimmed by 6 bases and J by 5 bases, 6 bases remained unmatched. The CDR3 runs to 13 residues. The CDR3 DNA is TGTGCCAGCAGTCGACAGGGAGAAACTGAAGCTTTCTTT. Its translation: CASSRQGETEAFF.

This sequence joins TRBV7-6 and TRBJ2-1, with 7 positions matching TRBD2. The germline V gene encodes CDR1 SGHVS and CDR2 FNYEAQ. There are 18 residues in the CDR3. V trimming: 5 bases; J trimming: 5 bases; junction bases outside the gene matches: 18. CDR3 bases: TGTGCCAGCAGCCCAGAAACTAGAACCGGGACTACTAACAATGAGCAGTTCTTC. Protein sequence: CASSPETRTGTTNNEQFF.

The chain recombines TRBV6-5 with TRBJ2-2; a weak D match, TRBD2 (6 bases). The V gene's germline CDR1 is MNHEY and CDR2 SVGAGI. The CDR3 is made up of 15 amino acids. Trimming took 7 bases from V and 5 from J, leaving 17 bases between them. The CDR3 loop reads CASMGYGSGTGELFF. As DNA, the CDR3 is TGTGCCAGCATGGGTTATGGGAGCGGGACCGGGGAGCTGTTTTTT.

The rearrangement joins TRBV4-2 to TRBJ2-1, with a weak D call TRBD2 (6 bases). This CDR3 is 17 amino acids long. V was shortened by 2 bases and J by 5 bases, with 19 bases between the two germline ends. Per the germline V gene, CDR1 is LGHNA and CDR2 is YNFKEQ. CDR3 protein: CASSQLLGLDYDNEQFF. The CDR3 region has the DNA TGTGCCAGCAGCCAACTTCTTGGTCTGGACTACGACAATGAGCAGTTCTTC.

The chain recombines TRBV5-5 with TRBJ2-1, with D perhaps matching TRBD1 or TRBD2 (5 bases each). Germline CDR1 reads SGHKS; CDR2 reads YYEKEE (reference sequence). V was shortened by 5 bases and J by 2 bases, with 5 bases between the two germline ends. This CDR3 has 12 amino acids. This CDR3 reads CASRGPYNEQFF. The CDR3 DNA reads as TGTGCCAGCAGGGGACCCTACAATGAGCAGTTCTTC.

This clone was detected once. The sample carries other DNA sequences with the same CDR3. The chain is built from TRBV2 and TRBJ2-3; 12 bases are shared with TRBD2. Unmatched junction bases numbered 9, after V lost 5 bases and J lost 3 bases. The V gene's germline CDR1 is SNHLY and CDR2 FYNNEI. The CDR3 has 17 residues. The CDR3 protein is CASSPRLAGDFTDTQYF. CDR3 nucleotides: TGTGCCAGCAGTCCTAGACTAGCGGGAGATTTTACAGATACGCAGTATTTT.

A remark on this clone: It differs at one base from a far larger clone, so likely a read error. The CDR3 DNA is TGTGCCAGCAGCTTAAAGCCCGGCGACGCCTACTATGGCTACACCTTC. It translates to CASSLKPGDAYYGYTF. This chain joins TRBV7-6 and TRBJ1-2; D unclear. The ends were cut back, 2 bases at V and 3 bases at J, with 16 bases in the middle. The V gene's germline CDR1 is SGHVS and CDR2 FNYEAQ. There are 16 residues in the CDR3.

The gene calls are TRBV27 and TRBJ2-1, with D tentatively TRBD1 (6 bases). The CDR3 is made up of 13 amino acids. The V gene's germline CDR1 is MNHEY and CDR2 SMNVEV (reference sequence). Between the trimmed V and J ends, which lost 5 bases and 15 bases, there was a span of 20 bases. CDR3 DNA: TGTGCCAGCAGTACAGCCAGGGGATCAGTGTCGTTCTTC. Protein sequence: CASSTARGSVSFF.

This clone appeared once. The V and J genes are TRBV28 and TRBJ2-2; a weak D match, TRBD1 (6 bases). The germline V gene has CDR1 MDHEN and CDR2 SYDVKM. Trimming stripped 3 bases from V and 7 bases from J, with 12 bases between. The CDR3 consists of 14 residues. CDR3: CASSLRGLVGELFF. CDR3 coding DNA: TGTGCCAGCAGTTTGAGGGGGTTGGTCGGGGAGCTGTTTTTT.

The genes are TRBV6-4 and TRBJ2-3, with 10 bases fitting TRBD2. This CDR3 is 14 amino acids long. Per the germline V gene, CDR1 is MRHNA and CDR2 is SNTAGT. With V trimmed by 4 bases and J by 5 bases, 3 bases remained unmatched. The CDR3 sequence: CASSGLAGEDTQYF. For the CDR3, the DNA is TGTGCCAGCAGTGGTCTAGCGGGAGAAGATACGCAGTATTTT.

The chain is built from TRBV4-2 and TRBJ2-3; D is unclear. This CDR3 region has 15 residues. Trimming left V 5 bases short and J 3 bases short, with 15 bases between. Germline CDR1 is LGHNA and CDR2 is YNFKEQ. The CDR3 nucleotides are TGTGCCAGCAGCAGCCGTCTGGGTGCGACAGATACGCAGTATTTT. It encodes CASSSRLGATDTQYF.

CDR3 amino acids: CASSLDQVINYGYTF. CDR3 nucleotide sequence: TGTGCCAGCAGCTTAGATCAAGTGATTAACTATGGCTACACCTTC. The chain employs TRBV11-2 and TRBJ1-2; D ambiguous. Trimming left V 0 bases short and J 1 base short, with 9 bases between. Germline V gene data show CDR1 as SGHAT and CDR2 as FQNNGV. The CDR3 loop spans 15 amino acids.

CDR3 in amino acids: CASSDLYSGANVLTF. The CDR3, as DNA: TGTGCCAGCAGTGACCTCTACTCTGGGGCCAACGTCCTGACTTTC. The chain is built from TRBV2 and TRBJ2-6; D is uncertain. Germline V CDR1 and CDR2: SNHLY, FYNNEI. The ends were cut back, 3 bases at V and 0 bases at J, with 6 bases in the middle. The CDR3 sequence is 15 residues long.

V is TRBV11-2 and J is TRBJ2-7, with D unclear. V lost 6 bases and J 5 bases, leaving 8 bases between the germline ends. Germline assignment: CDR1 SGHAT and CDR2 FQNNGV. The CDR3 totals 11 residues. The chain's CDR3 is CASSSRNEQYF. CDR3 nucleotide sequence: TGTGCCAGCAGTTCACGGAACGAGCAGTACTTC.

V is TRBV19 and J is TRBJ2-1; 8 bases align to TRBD2. The CDR3 sequence is 14 residues long. The germline V gene encodes CDR1 LNHDA and CDR2 SQIVND (reference sequence). Losses at the gene ends were 6 bases for V and 8 bases for J; bases not matched to a gene: 9. Here the CDR3 reads CASRAGGRIDEQFF. DNA of the CDR3: TGTGCCAGTAGGGCGGGAGGACGTATCGATGAGCAGTTCTTC.

V gene TRBV9 combines with J gene TRBJ2-5; D unclear. Trimming removed 4 bases from V and 7 bases from J, with 14 bases in between. The CDR3 has 13 residues. Germline V CDR1 and CDR2: SGDLS, YYNGEE. The CDR3 sequence: CASSSDLSGTQYF. In DNA, the CDR3 is TGTGCCAGCAGCTCTGACTTGTCGGGGACCCAGTACTTC.

The rearrangement uses TRBV5-6 and TRBJ1-2, with 8 nucleotides matching TRBD1. V lost 0 bases to trimming and J lost 4 bases; unmatched junction nucleotides: 5. The CDR3 has 15 amino acids. The germline gives CDR1 SGHDT, CDR2 YYEEEE. The CDR3 is CASSLATGGPYGYTF. The CDR3 DNA is TGTGCCAGCAGCTTGGCCACAGGGGGTCCCTATGGCTACACCTTC.

V and J are TRBV2 and TRBJ2-2; 11 bases match TRBD2. Germline-derived CDR1 and CDR2 are SNHLY and FYNNEI. J gave up 6 bases and V 5 bases, and 5 bases lay outside the gene matches. The CDR3 is 15 residues long. The CDR3 loop reads CASSFRTSGSGELFF. The CDR3 DNA reads TGTGCCAGCAGTTTTCGGACTAGCGGGTCCGGGGAGCTGTTTTTT.

This clone was seen just once. DNA for the CDR3: TGCGCCAGCAGCCAAGAACACGGGGAGCTGTTTTTT. It is translated as CASSQEHGELFF. This sequence joins TRBV4-1 and TRBJ2-2; D is unclear. From germline, CDR1 is MGHRA and CDR2 YSYEKL. Trimming removed 0 bases from V and 7 bases from J, with 3 bases in between. CDR3 length: 12 residues.

The chain employs TRBV5-1 and TRBJ2-1, with D perhaps TRBD2 (7 bases). This CDR3 has 15 amino acids. Trimming took 6 bases from V and 3 from J, leaving 16 bases between them. CDR1 SGHRS and CDR2 YFSETQ come from the germline V gene. This CDR3 is CASTQGGGGYNEQFF. The CDR3 DNA sequence: TGCGCCAGCACCCAAGGGGGGGGAGGCTACAATGAGCAGTTCTTC.

The chain couples TRBV5-6 to TRBJ2-2; 7 bases match TRBD1. With 4 bases clipped from V and 6 bases from J, the junction kept 6 bases outside the gene matches. This CDR3 has 14 residues. Germline V gene sequence: CDR1 SGHDT, CDR2 YYEEEE. The DNA for the CDR3 is TGTGCCAGCAGCGCGACAGGGTGGGCCGGGGAGCTGTTTTTT. It yields the protein CASSATGWAGELFF. The full variable domain, its missing parts supplied by reference TRBV5-6 and TRBJ2-2, is DAGVTQSPTHLIKTRGQQVTLRCSPKSGHDTVSWYQQALGQGPQFIFQYYEEEERQRGNFPDRFSGHQFPNYSSELNVNALLLGDSALYLCASSATGWAGELFFGEGSRLTVL.

The V and J genes are TRBV6-1 and TRBJ2-5, with 9 bases matching TRBD2. CDR1 is MNHNS, CDR2 SASEGT, per germline. J gave up 5 bases and V 4 bases, and 14 bases lay outside the gene matches. The CDR3 sequence is 17 residues long. In nucleotides, the CDR3 is TGTGCCAGCAGTGTGTGGGGGGCTAGCGGGACAGACGAGACCCAGTACTTC. It specifies CASSVWGASGTDETQYF.

This chain links TRBV11-1 with TRBJ1-1; 7 bases agree with TRBD1. This CDR3 has 17 residues. Germline CDR1 SGHAT, CDR2 FQDESV (reference sequence). J was trimmed by 0 bases and V by 1 base; bases with no gene match: 8. For the CDR3, the DNA is TGTGCCAGCAGCTTAGGTCTCGGCAGGGGGTTGAACACTGAAGCTTTCTTT. The encoded protein is CASSLGLGRGLNTEAFF.